This T cell receptor beta chain is from a study of identifying expanded T cells in peripheral blood. Study-level points and caveats: Clone count variance between roughly 2-week samples rose with total template count. About 1.2 clones differed between technical replicates, versus roughly 17 and 20 over time.

Details on this clone: The antigen is not known.

No infections or other immune events were documented during collection. Measured with immunoSEQ multiplex PCR; TCRdb has only the in-frame clones, and not every one. The table includes tens of thousands of clones, approximately 89% detected once. Sequences were obtained from blood. The sequence came from a person aged 18 to 75 in good health.

CDR3 amino acids: CASSITDTQYF. Written as DNA, the CDR3 is TGTGCCAGTAGTATCACAGATACGCAGTATTTT. V gene TRBV19 combines with J gene TRBJ2-3; D unresolved. Trimming left V 3 bases short and J 2 bases short, with 0 bases between. The germline CDR1 and CDR2 sequences are LNHDA and SQIVND (reference sequence). The CDR3 is 11 amino acids.